The clone carrying this T cell receptor (beta chain) was seen only a few times. In the source study's methods: Researchers report that nucleated cell counts were estimated from reference gene primer amplification. This table comes from immunoSEQ multiplex PCR, and its TCRdb copy is limited to in-frame clones, with some not included. V and J calls and clone size follow that table, whereas D and trimming were derived from the DNA. The sample yields fewer than 300,000 clones, about four fifths seen once. The CDR3 has 15 amino acids. Germline V lookup: CDR1 WNHNN, CDR2 SYGVQD (reference sequence). The ends were cut back, 2 bases at V and 4 bases at J, with 12 bases in the middle. The sample originates from a study of blood T cell repertoires in COVID-19. Looking at the study overall: Material from acute and convalescent COVID-19 was sourced from the United States, Italy and Spain. PBMCs, B-cell-depleted T cells, or T cells were the source of the cDNA or gDNA that made up the material.

Specimen: peripheral blood. This receptor was identified in a young woman with acute or convalescent COVID-19. The chain couples TRBV10-1 to TRBJ2-1; the D is unclear. CDR3: CASSEGVPEYNEQFF. CDR3 nucleotides: TGCGCCAGCAGTGAGGGAGTCCCGGAATACAATGAGCAGTTCTTC.